Sequencing of this TCR beta chain was carried out in a study of T-cell memory formation after mild COVID-19. On this clonotype itself: As yet, its antigen is unknown.

Germline V lookup: CDR1 SGHRS, CDR2 YFSETQ. The CDR3 extends over 15 amino acids. The V and J ends lost 0 bases and 4 bases respectively, with 11 bases between them. Barcoded TCR alpha and TCR beta cDNA libraries with UMIs came from 5'RACE using constant-segment primers. One entry per CDR3 protein results from TCRdb running MiXCR on the 5' RACE reads. Of 580,000 or so distinct CDR3 sequences in the sample, around 16% were seen once. Findings and limits, study-wide: A balance of CD4 and CD8 characterized clones contracting day 15 to 85, whereas later expanders leaned CD4+.

The chain uses TRBV5-1 and TRBJ2-1, with TRBD2 as a possible D gene (6 bases). What was sequenced was PBMCs or a T cell subset sorted from them (not recorded which). This sequence originates from an adult woman who had mild COVID-19 (a few samples of this study predate the infection). Cell type and time point are not known. CDR3 residues: CASSLAAGRYNEQFF. CDR3 bases: TGCGCCAGCAGCTTGGCCGCGGGGCGGTACAATGAGCAGTTCTTC.